This TCR beta chain was sequenced for a study of control samples from healthy donors and cancer patients. Assay used: immunoSEQ multiplex PCR; TCRdb lists only in-frame clones, some missing. In the table there are 75,000 to 90,000 clones, 85% of which are singletons. CDR3 size: 14 residues. Deletions cut 5 bases from V and 4 bases from J, with 11 bases between. Germline CDR1 and CDR2: MNHNY and SVGAGI (reference sequence). The clonotype was recovered from a woman aged 40 to 55 in good health. J is TRBJ1-4 and V is TRBV6-6; TRBD1 might be the D (5 bases). The specimen sequenced was blood. This chain's CDR3 is CASSPRDGNEKLFF. In DNA, the CDR3 is TGTGCCAGCAGTCCCCGGGACGGTAATGAAAAACTGTTTTTT.